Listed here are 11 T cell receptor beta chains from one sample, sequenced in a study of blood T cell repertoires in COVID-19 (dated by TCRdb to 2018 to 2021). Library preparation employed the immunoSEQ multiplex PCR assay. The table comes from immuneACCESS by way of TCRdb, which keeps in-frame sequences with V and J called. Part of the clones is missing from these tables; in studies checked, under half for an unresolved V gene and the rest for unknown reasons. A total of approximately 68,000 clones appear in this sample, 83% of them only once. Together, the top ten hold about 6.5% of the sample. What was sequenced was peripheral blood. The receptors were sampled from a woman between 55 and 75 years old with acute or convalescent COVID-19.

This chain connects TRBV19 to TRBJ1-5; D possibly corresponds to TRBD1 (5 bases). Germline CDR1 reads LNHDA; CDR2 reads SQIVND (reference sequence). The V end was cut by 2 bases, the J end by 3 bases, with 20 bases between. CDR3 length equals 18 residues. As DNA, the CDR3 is TGTGCCAGTAGTATACTCGGTGGGGCCCGGACTAACAATCAGCCCCAGCATTTT. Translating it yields CASSILGGARTNNQPQHF.

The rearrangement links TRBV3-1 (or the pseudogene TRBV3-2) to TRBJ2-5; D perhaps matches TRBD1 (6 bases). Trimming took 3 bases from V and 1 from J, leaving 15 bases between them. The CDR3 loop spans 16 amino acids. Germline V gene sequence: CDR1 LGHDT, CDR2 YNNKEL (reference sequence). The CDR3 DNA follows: TGTGCCAGCAGCCATGCACCGGGACACATCCAAGAGACCCAGTACTTC. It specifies CASSHAPGHIQETQYF.

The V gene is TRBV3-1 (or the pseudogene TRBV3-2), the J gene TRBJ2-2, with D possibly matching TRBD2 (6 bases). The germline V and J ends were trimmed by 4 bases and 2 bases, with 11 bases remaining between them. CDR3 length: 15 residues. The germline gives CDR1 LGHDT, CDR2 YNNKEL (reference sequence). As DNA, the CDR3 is TGTGCCAGCAGCCGTCGCGGGGCTAACACCGGGGAGCTGTTTTTT. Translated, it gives CASSRRGANTGELFF.

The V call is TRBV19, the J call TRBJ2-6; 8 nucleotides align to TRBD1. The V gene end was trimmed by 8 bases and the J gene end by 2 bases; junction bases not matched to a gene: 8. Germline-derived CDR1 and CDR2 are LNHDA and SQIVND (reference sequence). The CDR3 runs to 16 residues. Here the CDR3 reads CASGTGELAGANVLTF. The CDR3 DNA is TGTGCCAGTGGGACAGGCGAGTTGGCTGGGGCCAACGTCCTGACTTTC.

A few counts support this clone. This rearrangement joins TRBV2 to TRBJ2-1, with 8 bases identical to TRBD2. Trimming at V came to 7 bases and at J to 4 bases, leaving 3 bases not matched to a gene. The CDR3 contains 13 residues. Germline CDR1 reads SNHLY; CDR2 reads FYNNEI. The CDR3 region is CASKAGGYNEQFF. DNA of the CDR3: TGTGCCAGCAAGGCGGGGGGATACAATGAGCAGTTCTTC.

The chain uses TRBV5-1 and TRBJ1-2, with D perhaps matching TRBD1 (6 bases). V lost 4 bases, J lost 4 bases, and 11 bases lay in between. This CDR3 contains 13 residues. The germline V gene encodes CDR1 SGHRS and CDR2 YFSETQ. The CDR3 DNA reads TGCGCCAGCAGCGGGGGCAGTGGCTATGGCTACACCTTC. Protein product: CASSGGSGYGYTF. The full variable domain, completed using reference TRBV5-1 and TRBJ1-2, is KAGVTQTPRYLIKTRGQQVTLSCSPISGHRSVSWYQQTPGQGLQFLFEYFSETQRNKGNFPGRFSGRQFSNSRSEMNVSTLELGDSALYLCASSGGSGYGYTFGSGTRLTVV.

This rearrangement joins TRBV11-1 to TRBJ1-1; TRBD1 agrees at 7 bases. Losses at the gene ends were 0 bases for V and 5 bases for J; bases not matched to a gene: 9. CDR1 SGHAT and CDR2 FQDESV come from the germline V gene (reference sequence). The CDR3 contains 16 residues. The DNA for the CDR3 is TGTGCCAGCAGCTTAGCAGGTGACAGGGTGAGAACTGAAGCTTTCTTT. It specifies CASSLAGDRVRTEAFF.

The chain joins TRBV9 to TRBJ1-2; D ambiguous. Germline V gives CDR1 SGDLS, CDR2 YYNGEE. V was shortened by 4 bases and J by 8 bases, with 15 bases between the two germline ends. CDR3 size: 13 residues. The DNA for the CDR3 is TGTGCCAGCAGCTCCACCGGGATGGCGGGCTACACCTTC. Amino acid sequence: CASSSTGMAGYTF.

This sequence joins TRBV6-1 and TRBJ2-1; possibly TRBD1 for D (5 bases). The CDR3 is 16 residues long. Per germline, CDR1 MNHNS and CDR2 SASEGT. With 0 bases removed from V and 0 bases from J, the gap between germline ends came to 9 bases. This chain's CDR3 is CASSEAWGGSYNEQFF. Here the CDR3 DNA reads TGTGCCAGCAGTGAAGCGTGGGGCGGCTCCTACAATGAGCAGTTCTTC.

DNA of the CDR3: TGTGCCAGCTCACCCGGGACAGGGAACTATGGCTACACCTTC. Protein: CASSPGTGNYGYTF. The J gene is TRBJ1-2, the V gene TRBV18; 9 bases line up with TRBD1. This CDR3 has 14 residues. V lost 3 bases and J lost 2; bases outside the gene matches: 1. Germline V gives CDR1 KGHSH, CDR2 LQKENI.

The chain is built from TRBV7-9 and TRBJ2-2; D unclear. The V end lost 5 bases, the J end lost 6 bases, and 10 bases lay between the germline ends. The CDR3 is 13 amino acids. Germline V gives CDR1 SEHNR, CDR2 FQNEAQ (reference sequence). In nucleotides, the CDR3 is TGTGCCAGCAGCCCCACTGGGCCCGGGGAGCTGTTTTTT. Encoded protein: CASSPTGPGELFF.